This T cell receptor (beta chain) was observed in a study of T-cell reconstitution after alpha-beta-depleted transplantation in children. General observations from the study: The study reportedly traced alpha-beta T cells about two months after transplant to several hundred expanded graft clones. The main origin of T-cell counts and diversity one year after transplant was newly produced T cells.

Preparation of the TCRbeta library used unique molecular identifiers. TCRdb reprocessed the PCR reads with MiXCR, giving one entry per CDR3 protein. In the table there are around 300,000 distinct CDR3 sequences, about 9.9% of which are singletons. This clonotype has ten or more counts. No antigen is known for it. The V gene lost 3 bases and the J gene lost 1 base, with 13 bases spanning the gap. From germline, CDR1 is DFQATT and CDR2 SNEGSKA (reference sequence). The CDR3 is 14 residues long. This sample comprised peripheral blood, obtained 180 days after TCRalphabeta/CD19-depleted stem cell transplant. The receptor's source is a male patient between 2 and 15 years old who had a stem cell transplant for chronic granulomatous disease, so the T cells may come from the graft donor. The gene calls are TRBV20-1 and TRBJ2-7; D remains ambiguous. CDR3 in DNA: TGCAGTGCTAGTCCCCGGACGGGTTCCTACGAGCAGTACTTC. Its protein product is CSASPRTGSYEQYF.